The source of this TCR beta chain is a study of a mutant IDH1 vaccine in newly diagnosed glioma. About the study: Treated patients comprised 62.5% males and approximately 38% females, mean age roughly 40 years. Most had both radiotherapy and temozolomide beforehand; others had only one. Overall study findings and caveats: No link was apparently found between pseudoprogression and changes in top peripheral T cell clonotypes.

Described time point: week 35, safety follow-up. Doses comprised 300 ug of mutant IDH1 20-mer peptide each, plus topical imiquimod. V was clipped by 3 bases and J by 2 bases, with 11 bases between them. This CDR3 comprises 16 residues. In germline, CDR1 is MNHEY, CDR2 SVGAGI. A word on this clone: Its antigen is not identified.

The protocol was immunoSEQ multiplex PCR, while the TCRdb copy is restricted to in-frame clones and leaves out a portion. This sample has roughly 54,000 clones, with under 90% found just once. The chain combines TRBV6-5 with TRBJ2-6, with D tentatively TRBD1 (6 bases). This TCR was sampled from a woman under 30 with glioma. The source was PBMCs, collected from a glioma patient whose treatment included an IDH1 peptide vaccine. The CDR3 here is CASSYSRGPGANVLTF. In DNA form, the CDR3 reads TGTGCCAGCAGTTATTCCAGGGGTCCTGGGGCCAACGTCCTGACTTTC.